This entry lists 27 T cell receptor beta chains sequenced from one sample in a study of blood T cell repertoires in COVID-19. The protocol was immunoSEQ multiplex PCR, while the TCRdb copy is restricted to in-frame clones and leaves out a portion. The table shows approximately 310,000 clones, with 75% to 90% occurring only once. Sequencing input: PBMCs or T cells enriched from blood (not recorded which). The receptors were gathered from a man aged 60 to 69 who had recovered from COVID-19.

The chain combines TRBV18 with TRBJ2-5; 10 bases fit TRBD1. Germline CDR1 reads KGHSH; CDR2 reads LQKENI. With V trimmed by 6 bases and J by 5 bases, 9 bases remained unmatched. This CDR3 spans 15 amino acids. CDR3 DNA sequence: TGTGCCAGCTCCCCGGCAGGACAGGGGGACGAGACCCAGTACTTC. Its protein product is CASSPAGQGDETQYF.

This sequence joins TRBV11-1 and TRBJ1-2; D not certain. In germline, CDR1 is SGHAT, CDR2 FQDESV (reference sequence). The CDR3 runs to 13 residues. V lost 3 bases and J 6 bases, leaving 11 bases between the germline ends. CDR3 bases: TGTGCCAGCAGCTTCCGGGGAGGGAATGGCTACACCTTC. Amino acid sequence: CASSFRGGNGYTF.

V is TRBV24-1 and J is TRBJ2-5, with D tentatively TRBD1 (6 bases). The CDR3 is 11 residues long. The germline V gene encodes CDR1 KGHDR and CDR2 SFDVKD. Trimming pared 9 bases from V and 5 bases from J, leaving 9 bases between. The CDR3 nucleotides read TGTGCCACCGGCCAGGGGGAGACCCAGTACTTC. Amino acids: CATGQGETQYF.

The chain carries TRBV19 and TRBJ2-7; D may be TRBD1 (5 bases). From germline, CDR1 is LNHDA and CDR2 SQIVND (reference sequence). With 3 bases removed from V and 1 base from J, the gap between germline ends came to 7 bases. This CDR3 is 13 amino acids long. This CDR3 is CASSIRQSYEQYF. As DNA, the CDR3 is TGTGCCAGTAGTATTAGACAGTCCTACGAGCAGTACTTC.

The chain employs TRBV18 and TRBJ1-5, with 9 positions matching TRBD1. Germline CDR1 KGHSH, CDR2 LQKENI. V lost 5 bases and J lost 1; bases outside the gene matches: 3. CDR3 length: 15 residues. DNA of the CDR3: TGTGCCAGCTCATTAGACAGGGGGAGCAATCAGCCCCAGCATTTT. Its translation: CASSLDRGSNQPQHF.

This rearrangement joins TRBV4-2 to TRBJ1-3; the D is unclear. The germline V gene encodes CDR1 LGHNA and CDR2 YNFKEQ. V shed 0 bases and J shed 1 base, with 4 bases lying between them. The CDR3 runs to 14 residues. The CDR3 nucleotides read TGTGCCAGCAGCCAAGAGCAGTCTGGAAACACCATATATTTT. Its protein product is CASSQEQSGNTIYF.

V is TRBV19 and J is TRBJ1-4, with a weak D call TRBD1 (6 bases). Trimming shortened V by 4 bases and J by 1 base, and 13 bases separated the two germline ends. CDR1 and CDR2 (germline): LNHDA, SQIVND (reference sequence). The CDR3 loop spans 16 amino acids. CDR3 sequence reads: CASSTGVRGTNEKLFF. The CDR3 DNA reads TGTGCCAGTAGTACAGGGGTTCGGGGAACTAATGAAAAACTGTTTTTT.

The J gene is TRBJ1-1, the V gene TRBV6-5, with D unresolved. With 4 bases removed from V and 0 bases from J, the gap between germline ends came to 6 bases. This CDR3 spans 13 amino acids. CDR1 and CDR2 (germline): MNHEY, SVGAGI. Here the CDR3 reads CASSSNLNTEAFF. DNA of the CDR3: TGTGCCAGCAGTTCCAATTTGAACACTGAAGCTTTCTTT.

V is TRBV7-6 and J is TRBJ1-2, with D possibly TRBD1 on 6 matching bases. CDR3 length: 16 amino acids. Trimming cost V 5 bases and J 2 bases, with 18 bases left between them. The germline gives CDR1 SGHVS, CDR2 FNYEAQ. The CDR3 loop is CASSRDGRGGNYGYTF. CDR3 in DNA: TGTGCCAGCAGCCGCGACGGGAGGGGGGGAAACTATGGCTACACCTTC.

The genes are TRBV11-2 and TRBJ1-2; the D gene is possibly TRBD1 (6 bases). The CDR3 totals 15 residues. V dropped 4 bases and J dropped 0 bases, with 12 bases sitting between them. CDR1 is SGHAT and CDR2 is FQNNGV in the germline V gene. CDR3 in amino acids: CASSSADSSNYGYTF. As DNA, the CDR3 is TGTGCCAGCAGCTCCGCGGACAGTTCTAACTATGGCTACACCTTC.

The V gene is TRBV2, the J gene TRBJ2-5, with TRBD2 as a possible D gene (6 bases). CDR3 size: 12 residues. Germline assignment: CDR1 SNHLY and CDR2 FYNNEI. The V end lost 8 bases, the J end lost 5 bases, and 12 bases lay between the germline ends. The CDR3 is CASPGSGETQYF. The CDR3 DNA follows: TGTGCCAGCCCGGGGAGCGGGGAGACCCAGTACTTC.

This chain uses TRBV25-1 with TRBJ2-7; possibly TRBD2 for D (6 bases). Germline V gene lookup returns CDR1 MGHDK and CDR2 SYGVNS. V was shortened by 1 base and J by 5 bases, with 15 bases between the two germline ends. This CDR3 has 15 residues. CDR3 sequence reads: CASSEFGGLGHEQYF. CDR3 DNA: TGTGCCAGCAGTGAATTTGGGGGGTTGGGCCACGAGCAGTACTTC.

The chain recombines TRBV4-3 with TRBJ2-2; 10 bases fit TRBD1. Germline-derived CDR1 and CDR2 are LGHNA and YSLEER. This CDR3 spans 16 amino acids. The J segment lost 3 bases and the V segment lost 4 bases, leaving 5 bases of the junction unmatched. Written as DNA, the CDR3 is TGCGCCAGCAGCCCAGACAGGGGGCCTTACACCGGGGAGCTGTTTTTT. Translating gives CASSPDRGPYTGELFF.

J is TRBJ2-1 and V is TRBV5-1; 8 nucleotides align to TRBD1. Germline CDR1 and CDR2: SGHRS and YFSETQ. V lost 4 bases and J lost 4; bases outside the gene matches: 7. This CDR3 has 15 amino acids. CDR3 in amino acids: CASSQGTGLYNEQFF. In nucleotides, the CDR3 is TGCGCCAGCAGCCAAGGGACAGGCCTTTACAATGAGCAGTTCTTC.

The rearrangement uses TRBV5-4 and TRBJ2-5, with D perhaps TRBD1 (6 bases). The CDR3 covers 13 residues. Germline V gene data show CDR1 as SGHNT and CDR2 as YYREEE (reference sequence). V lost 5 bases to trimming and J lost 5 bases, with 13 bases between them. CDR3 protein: CASRTAGAETQYF. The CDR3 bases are TGTGCCAGCAGGACAGCAGGGGCTGAGACCCAGTACTTC.

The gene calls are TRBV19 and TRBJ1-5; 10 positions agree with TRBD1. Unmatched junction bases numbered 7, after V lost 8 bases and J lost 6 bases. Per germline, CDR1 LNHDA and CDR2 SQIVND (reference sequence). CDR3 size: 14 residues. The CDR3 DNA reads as TGTGCCAGTCTCGGGACAGGGGTAACTCAGCCCCAGCATTTT. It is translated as CASLGTGVTQPQHF. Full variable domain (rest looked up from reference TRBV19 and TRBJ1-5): DGGITQSPKYLFRKEGQNVTLSCEQNLNHDAMYWYRQDPGQGLRLIYYSQIVNDFQKGDIAEGYSVSREKKESFPLTVTSAQKNPTAFYLCASLGTGVTQPQHFGDGTRLSIL.

CDR3 sequence reads: CASSYDRGKTEAFF. In DNA, the CDR3 is TGTGCCAGCAGTTATGACAGGGGGAAAACTGAAGCTTTCTTT. The rearrangement uses TRBV6-5 and TRBJ1-1; 9 bases align to TRBD1. The germline V gene has CDR1 MNHEY and CDR2 SVGAGI. There are 14 residues in the CDR3. V was clipped by 3 bases and J by 5 bases; unmatched bases: 4.

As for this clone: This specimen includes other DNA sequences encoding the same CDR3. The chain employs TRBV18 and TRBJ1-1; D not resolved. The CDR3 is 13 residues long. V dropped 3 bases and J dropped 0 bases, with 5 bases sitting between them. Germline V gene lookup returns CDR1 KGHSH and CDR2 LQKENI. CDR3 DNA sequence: TGTGCCAGCTCACCCGCGGTGAACACTGAAGCTTTCTTT. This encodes CASSPAVNTEAFF.

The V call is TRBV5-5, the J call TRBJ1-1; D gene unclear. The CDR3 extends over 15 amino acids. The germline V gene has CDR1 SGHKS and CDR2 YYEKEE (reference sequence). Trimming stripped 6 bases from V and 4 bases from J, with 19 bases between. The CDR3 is CASTATWEMGTEAFF. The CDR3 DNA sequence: TGTGCCAGCACCGCCACTTGGGAGATGGGCACTGAAGCTTTCTTT.

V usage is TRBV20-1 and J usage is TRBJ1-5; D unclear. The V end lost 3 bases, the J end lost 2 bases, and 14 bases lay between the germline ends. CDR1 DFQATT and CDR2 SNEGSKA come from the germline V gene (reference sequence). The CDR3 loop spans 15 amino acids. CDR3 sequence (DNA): TGCAGTGCTAGTTTGGTCGGGATTGGCAATCAGCCCCAGCATTTT. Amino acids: CSASLVGIGNQPQHF.

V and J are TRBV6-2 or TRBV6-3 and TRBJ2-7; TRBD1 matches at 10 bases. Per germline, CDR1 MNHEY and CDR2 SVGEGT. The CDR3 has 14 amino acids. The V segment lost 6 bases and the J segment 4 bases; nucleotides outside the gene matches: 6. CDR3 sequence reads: CASSPDRGPYEQYF. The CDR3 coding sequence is TGTGCCAGCAGCCCCGACAGGGGGCCTTACGAGCAGTACTTC.

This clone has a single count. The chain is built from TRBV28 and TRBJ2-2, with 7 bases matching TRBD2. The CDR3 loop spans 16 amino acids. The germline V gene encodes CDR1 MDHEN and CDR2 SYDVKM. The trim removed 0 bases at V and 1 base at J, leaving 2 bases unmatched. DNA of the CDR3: TGTGCCAGCAGTTTATGGGGCGGGGGGAACACCGGGGAGCTGTTTTTT. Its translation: CASSLWGGGNTGELFF.

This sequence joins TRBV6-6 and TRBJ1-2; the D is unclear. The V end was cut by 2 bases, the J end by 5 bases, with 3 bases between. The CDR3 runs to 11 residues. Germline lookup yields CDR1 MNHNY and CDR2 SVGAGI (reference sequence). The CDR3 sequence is CASSYQYGYTF. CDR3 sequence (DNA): TGTGCCAGCAGTTACCAATATGGCTACACCTTC.

CDR3 loop: CASSPLGSGQETQYF. CDR3 bases: TGCGCCAGCAGCCCCTTGGGTAGCGGACAAGAGACCCAGTACTTC. The chain couples TRBV5-1 to TRBJ2-5; D is perhaps TRBD2 (6 bases). Between the trimmed V and J ends, which lost 4 bases and 2 bases, there was a span of 15 bases. Germline loops: CDR1 SGHRS, CDR2 YFSETQ. This CDR3 region has 15 residues.

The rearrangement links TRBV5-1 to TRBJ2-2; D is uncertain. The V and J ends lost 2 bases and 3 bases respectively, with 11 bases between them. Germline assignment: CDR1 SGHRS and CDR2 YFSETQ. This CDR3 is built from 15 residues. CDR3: CASSFIAGDTGELFF. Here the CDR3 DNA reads TGCGCCAGCAGCTTTATCGCAGGTGACACCGGGGAGCTGTTTTTT.

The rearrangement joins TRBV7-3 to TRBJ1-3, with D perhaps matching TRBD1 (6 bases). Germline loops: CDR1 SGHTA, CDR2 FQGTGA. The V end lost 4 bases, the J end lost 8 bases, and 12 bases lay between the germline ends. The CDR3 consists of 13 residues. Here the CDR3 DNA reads TGTGCCAGCAGCTCCATGGGGGCGGACACCATATATTTT. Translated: CASSSMGADTIYF.

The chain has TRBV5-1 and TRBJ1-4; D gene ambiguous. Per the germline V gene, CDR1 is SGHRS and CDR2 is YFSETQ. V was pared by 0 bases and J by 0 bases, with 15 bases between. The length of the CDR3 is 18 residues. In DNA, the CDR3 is TGCGCCAGCAGCTTGGGACATCAAGCCCCATCAACTAATGAAAAACTGTTTTTT. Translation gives CASSLGHQAPSTNEKLFF.